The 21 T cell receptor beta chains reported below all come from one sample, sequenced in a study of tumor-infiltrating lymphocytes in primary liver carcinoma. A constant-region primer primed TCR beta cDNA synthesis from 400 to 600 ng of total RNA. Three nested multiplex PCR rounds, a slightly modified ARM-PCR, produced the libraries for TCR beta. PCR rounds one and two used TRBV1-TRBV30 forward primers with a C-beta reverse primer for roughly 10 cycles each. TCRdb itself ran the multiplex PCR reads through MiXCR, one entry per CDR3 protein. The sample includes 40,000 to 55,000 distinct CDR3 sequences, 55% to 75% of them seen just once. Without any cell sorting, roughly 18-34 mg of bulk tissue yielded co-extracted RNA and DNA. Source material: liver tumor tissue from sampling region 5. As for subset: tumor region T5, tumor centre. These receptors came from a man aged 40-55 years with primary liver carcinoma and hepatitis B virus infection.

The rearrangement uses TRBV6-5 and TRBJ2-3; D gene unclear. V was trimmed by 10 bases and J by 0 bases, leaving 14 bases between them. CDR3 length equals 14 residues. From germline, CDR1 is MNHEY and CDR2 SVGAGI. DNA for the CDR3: TGTGCCATCTCCAGGTCGGCTAGCACAGATACGCAGTATTTT. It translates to CAISRSASTDTQYF.

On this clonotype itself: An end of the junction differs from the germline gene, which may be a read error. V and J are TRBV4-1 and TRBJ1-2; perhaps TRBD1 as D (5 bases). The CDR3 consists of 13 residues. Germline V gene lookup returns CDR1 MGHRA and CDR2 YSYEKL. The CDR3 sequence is CTSSKTANYGYIF. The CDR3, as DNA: TGCACCAGCAGTAAGACAGCTAACTATGGCTACATCTTC.

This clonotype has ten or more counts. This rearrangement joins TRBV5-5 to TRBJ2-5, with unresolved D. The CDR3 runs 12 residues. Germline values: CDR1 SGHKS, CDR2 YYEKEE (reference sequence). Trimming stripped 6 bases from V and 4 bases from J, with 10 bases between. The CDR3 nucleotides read TGTGCCAGCACCCGTACTGGAGAGACCCAGTACTTC. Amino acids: CASTRTGETQYF.

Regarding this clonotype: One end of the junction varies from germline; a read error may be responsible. The CDR3 DNA sequence: TGTACCAGCAGCATCGACCCGCCGGGACAGGGAGGCTACGAGCAGTGCTTC. Translated: CTSSIDPPGQGGYEQCF. This rearrangement joins TRBV11-2 to TRBJ2-7, with TRBD1 matching over 9 bases. The CDR3 loop spans 17 amino acids. The germline CDR1 and CDR2 sequences are SGHAT and FQNNGV.

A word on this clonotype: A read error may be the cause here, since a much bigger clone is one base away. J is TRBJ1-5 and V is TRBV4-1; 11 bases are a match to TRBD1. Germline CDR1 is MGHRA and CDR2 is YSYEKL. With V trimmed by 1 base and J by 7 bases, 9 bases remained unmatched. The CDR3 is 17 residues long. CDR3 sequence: CASSQGPGQGVSQPQHF. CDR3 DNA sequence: TGCGCCAGCAGCCAAGGCCCGGGACAGGGGGTGAGCCAGCCCCAGCATTTT.

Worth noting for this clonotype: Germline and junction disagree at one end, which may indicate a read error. The DNA of the CDR3 is TGTGCCAGTAGCTTTGGGGGCGGGACAGCGAACACTGAAGCTTTCTTT. Translated, it gives CASSFGGGTANTEAFF. The chain recombines TRBV5-4 with TRBJ1-1, with 7 bases identical to TRBD1. The CDR3 consists of 16 residues. CDR1 SGHNT and CDR2 YYREEE come from the germline V gene (reference sequence).

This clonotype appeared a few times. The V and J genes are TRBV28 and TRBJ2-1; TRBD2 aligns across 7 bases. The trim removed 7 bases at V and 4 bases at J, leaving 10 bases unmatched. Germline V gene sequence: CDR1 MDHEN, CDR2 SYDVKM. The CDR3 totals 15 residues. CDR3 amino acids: CASTSLGGAYNEQFF. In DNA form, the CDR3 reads TGTGCCAGCACCTCCCTGGGAGGGGCATACAATGAGCAGTTCTTC.

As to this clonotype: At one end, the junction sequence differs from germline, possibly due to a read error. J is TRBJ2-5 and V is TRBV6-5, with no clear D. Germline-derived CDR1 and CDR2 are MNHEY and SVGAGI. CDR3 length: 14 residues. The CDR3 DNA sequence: TGTACCAGTAGTTATGGCGCGGCACAAGAGACCCAGTACTTC. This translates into CTSSYGAAQETQYF.

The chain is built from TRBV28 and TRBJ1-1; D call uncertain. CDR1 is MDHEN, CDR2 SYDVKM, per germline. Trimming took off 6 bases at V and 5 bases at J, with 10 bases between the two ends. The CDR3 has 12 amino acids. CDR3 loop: CASRWCLTEAFF. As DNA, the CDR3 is TGTGCCAGCAGATGGTGCTTGACTGAAGCTTTCTTT.

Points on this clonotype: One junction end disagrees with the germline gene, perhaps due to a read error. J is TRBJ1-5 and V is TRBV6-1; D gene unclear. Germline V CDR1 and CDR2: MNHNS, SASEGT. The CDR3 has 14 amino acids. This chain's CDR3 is CASSEYGVPRSQHF. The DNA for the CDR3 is TGTGCCAGCAGTGAATATGGCGTGCCTCGGTCCCAGCACTTT.

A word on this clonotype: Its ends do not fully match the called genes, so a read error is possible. This chain's CDR3 is CVSSSILWTPRSGRDRGTDTQYF. The CDR3 nucleotides read TGTGTCAGCAGCTCCATCCTCTGGACACCTCGCAGCGGGAGGGATAGGGGCACAGATACGCAGTATTTT. This sequence joins TRBV5-6 and TRBJ2-3, with 10 bases lining up with TRBD2. The CDR3 totals 23 residues. Germline CDR1 and CDR2: SGHDT and YYEEEE.

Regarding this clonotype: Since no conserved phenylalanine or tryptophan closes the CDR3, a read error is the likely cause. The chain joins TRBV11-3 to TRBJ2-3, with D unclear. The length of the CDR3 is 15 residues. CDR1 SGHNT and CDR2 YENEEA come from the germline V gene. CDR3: CASSLDGRPGDMQYL. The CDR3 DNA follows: TGTGCCAGCAGCTTAGATGGACGCCCCGGAGATATGCAGTATCTT.

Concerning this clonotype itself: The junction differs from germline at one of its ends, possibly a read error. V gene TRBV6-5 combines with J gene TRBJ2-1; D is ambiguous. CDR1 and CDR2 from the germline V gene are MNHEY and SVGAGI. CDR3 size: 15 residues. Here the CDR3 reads CASGYAPGDYNEQFF. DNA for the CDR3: TGTGCCAGCGGTTACGCGCCAGGAGACTACAATGAGCAGTTCTTC.

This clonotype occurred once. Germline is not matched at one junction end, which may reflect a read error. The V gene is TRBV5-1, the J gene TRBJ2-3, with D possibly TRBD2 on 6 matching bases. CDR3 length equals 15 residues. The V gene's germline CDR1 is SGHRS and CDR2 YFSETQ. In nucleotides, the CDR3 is TGCGCCAGCAACCGCGGGACCTCTAGCACAGATACACAGTATTTT. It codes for CASNRGTSSTDTQYF.

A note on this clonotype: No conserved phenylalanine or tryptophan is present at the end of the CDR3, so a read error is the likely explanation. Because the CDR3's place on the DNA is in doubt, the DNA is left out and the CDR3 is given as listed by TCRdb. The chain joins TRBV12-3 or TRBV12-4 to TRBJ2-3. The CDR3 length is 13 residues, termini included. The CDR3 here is CASSLGNTDTRFL.

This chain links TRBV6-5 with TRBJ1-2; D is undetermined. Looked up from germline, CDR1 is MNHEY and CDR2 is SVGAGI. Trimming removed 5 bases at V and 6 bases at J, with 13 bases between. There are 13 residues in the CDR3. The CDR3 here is CASSKDMRHGYTF. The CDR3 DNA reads TGTGCCAGCAGTAAAGACATGCGTCATGGCTACACCTTC.

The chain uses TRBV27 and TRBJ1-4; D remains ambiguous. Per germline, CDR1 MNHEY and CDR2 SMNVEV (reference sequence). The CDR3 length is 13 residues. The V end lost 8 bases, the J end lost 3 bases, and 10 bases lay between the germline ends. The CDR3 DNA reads TGTGCCAGCGGCTTACGTGCTAATGAAAAACTGTTTTTT. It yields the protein CASGLRANEKLFF.

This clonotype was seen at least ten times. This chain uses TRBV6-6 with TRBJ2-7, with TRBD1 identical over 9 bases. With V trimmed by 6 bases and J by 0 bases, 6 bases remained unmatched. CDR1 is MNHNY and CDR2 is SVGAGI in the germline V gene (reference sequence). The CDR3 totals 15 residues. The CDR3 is CASSPRDRASYEQYF. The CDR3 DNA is TGTGCCAGCAGCCCCCGGGACAGGGCCTCCTACGAGCAGTACTTC.

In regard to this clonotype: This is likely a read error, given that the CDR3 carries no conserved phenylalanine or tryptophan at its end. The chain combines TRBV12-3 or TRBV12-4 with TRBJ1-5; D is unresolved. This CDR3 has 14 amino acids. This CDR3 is CVSSPFRIDQPQHL. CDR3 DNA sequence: TGTGTCAGCAGCCCCTTCCGGATTGATCAGCCCCAGCATCTT.

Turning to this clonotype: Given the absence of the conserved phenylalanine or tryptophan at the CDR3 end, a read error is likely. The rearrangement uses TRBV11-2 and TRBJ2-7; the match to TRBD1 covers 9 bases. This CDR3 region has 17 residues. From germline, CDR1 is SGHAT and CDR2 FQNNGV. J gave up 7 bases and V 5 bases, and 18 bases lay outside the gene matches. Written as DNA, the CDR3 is TGTGCCAGCAGCATCGACCCGCTGGGACAGGGAAGCTATGAGCAGTACTTA. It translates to CASSIDPLGQGSYEQYL.

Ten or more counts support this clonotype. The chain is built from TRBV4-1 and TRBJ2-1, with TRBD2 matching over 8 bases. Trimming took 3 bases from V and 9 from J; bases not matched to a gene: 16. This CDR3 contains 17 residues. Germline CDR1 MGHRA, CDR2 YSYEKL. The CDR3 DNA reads TGCGCCAGCAGCCAGGGGGACACGGGAGGGCCTCTCATTGAGCAGTTCTTC. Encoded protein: CASSQGDTGGPLIEQFF.